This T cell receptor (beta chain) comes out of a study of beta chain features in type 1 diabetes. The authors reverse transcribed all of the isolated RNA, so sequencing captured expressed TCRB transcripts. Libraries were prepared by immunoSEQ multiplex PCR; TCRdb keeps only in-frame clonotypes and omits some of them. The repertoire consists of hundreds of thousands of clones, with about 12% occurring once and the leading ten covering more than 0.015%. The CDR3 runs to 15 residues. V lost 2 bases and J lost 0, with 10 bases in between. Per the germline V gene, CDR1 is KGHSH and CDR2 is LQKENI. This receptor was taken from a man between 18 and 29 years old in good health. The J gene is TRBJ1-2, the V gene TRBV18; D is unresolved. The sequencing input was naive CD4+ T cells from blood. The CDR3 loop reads CASSPVREANYGYTF. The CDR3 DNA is TGTGCCAGCTCACCAGTCCGGGAAGCTAACTATGGCTACACCTTC.